The rows below give T cell receptor beta chains drawn from one sample of a study of blood T cells in healthy people across ages. TCRdb ran MiXCR on the 5' RACE reads and lists one entry per CDR3 protein. Of 1.8 million or so distinct CDR3 sequences listed, about two fifths are singletons. Sequenced: blood. Receptors were obtained from a human donor in good health. Both conserved end residues are part of each CDR3. Fields, in order: D gene, J gene, V gene, clone size, CDR3 DNA, CDR3 protein. The D gene is left open where the match is weak. For some rows the clone size is stated as once, few or many, or as a class when expanded; others skip it.

.	TRBJ1-2	TRBV20-1	.	TGCAGTGCTTCGGATGGCTACACCTTC	CSASDGYTF
.	TRBJ1-2	TRBV6-5	.	TGTGCCAGCATAGGGGTGAGGGGCTACACCTTC	CASIGVRGYTF
TRBD2	TRBJ2-7	TRBV6-5	few	TGTGCCAGCTTCGATAGGCGGGGGGCCACCTACGAGCAGTACTTC	CASFDRRGATYEQYF
.	TRBJ1-5	TRBV7-2	once	TGTGCCAGCAGCTTGATGGGAGCGGAGCAGCCCCAGCATTTT	CASSLMGAEQPQHF
.	TRBJ1-1	TRBV5-1	.	TGCGCCAGCAGTCCGGGGAGGGAGTACACTGAAGCTTTCTTT	CASSPGREYTEAFF
.	TRBJ2-5	TRBV4-2	.	TGTGCCAGCAGCCTGGGGTGGGGGGCCGAGGATGAGACCCAGTACTTC	CASSLGWGAEDETQYF
.	TRBJ1-4	TRBV29-1	few	TGCAGCGTTAAAAATGAAAAACTGTTTTTT	CSVKNEKLFF
.	TRBJ1-1	TRBV5-1	few	TGCGCCAGCAGCTTGGATAGGGTTGGGATGAACACTGAAGCTTTCTTT	CASSLDRVGMNTEAFF
.	TRBJ2-5	TRBV4-1	many	TGCGCCAGCAGCCAAGATGACAGTACGGAGACCCAGTACTTC	CASSQDDSTETQYF
.	TRBJ2-1	TRBV20-1	few	TGCAGTGCTAGTGGCCCAGCCTACAATGAGCAGTTCTTC	CSASGPAYNEQFF
.	TRBJ2-3	TRBV7-2	few	TGTGCCAGCAGCTTGAACATGGGAGATACGCAGTATTTT	CASSLNMGDTQYF
.	TRBJ2-6	TRBV10-3	many	TGTGCCATCAGGGCCGCTACTGGGGCCAACGTCCTGACTTTC	CAIRAATGANVLTF
.	TRBJ2-7	TRBV9	few	TGTGCCAGCAGCGGCTCACGGAGCTCCTACGAGCAGTACTTC	CASSGSRSSYEQYF
.	TRBJ2-5	TRBV13	few	TGTACCAGCAGCTTCGACGGACTGACCCAGTACTTC	CTSSFDGLTQYF
.	TRBJ2-7	TRBV7-6	few	TGTGCCAGCAGCGTTGGACAGCTTGCCCGGGAAGACCAGTACTTC	CASSVGQLAREDQYF
.	TRBJ1-2	TRBV5-1	once	TGCGCCAGCAGCTTGGTTTGGAGGAAAAACTACACCTTC	CASSLVWRKNYTF
.	TRBJ1-4	TRBV11-3	few	TGTGCCAGCAGCTCGGTCCATGAAAAACTGTTTTTT	CASSSVHEKLFF
.	TRBJ2-5	TRBV9	few	TGTGCCAGCAGCGTTACAGGTAGAAAAGAGACCCAGTACTTC	CASSVTGRKETQYF
.	TRBJ1-1	TRBV5-1	few	TGCGCCAGCACCCCGACGGGGAACCGGAACACTGAAGCTTTCTTT	CASTPTGNRNTEAFF
TRBD1	TRBJ2-7	TRBV6-5	.	TGTGCCAGCAGTTCAACCGGGACAGGGACCTACGAGCAGTACTTC	CASSSTGTGTYEQYF